The T cell receptor (beta chain) under discussion was sequenced for a study of control samples from healthy donors and cancer patients. Sequencing was performed with immunoSEQ multiplex PCR; in TCRdb, only in-frame clones are kept and a portion is missing. Altogether 100,000 to 150,000 clones are present, 85% to 95% being singletons, with the ten largest covering around 3.6%. The specimen was blood. The receptor comes from a man aged 30 to 39 in good health.

Here the CDR3 reads CASSLSLGRSATNEKLFF. The CDR3 DNA reads TGTGCCAGCAGCTTATCTTTGGGCCGCTCTGCAACTAATGAAAAACTGTTTTTT. This rearrangement joins TRBV7-9 to TRBJ1-4, with D uncertain. The CDR3 spans 18 residues. Trimming cost V 2 bases and J 0 bases, with 16 bases left between them. The germline V gene has CDR1 SEHNR and CDR2 FQNEAQ (reference sequence).